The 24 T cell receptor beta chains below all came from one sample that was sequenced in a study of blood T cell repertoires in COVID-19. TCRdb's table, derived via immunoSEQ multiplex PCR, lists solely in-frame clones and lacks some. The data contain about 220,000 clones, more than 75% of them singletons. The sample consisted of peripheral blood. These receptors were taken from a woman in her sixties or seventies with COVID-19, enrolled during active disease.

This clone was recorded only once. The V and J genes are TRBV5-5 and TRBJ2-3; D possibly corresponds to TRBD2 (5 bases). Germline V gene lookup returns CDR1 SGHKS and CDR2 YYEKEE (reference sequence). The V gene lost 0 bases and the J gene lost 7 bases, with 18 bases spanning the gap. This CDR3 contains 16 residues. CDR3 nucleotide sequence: TGTGCCAGCAGCTTGGGCAGTCCGGAGGAAGGATATACGCAGTATTTT. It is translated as CASSLGSPEEGYTQYF.

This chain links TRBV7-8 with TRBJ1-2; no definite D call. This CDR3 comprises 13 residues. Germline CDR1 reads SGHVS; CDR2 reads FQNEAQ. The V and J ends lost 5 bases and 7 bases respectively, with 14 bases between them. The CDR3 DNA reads TGTGCCAGCAGCCGTGACCGGGAGGGTGGCTACACCTTC. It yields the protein CASSRDREGGYTF.

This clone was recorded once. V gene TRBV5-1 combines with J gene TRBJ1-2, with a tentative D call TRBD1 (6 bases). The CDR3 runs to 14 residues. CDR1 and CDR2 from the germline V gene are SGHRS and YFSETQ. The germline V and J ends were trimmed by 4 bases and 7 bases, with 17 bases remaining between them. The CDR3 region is CASSQLDPRGGYTF. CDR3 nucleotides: TGCGCCAGCAGCCAACTGGACCCCAGGGGTGGCTACACCTTC.

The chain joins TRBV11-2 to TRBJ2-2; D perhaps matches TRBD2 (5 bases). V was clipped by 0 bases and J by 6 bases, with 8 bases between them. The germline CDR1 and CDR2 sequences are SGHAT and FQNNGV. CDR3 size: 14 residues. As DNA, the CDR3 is TGTGCCAGCAGCTTAGATCGAGCGGCCGGGGAGCTGTTTTTT. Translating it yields CASSLDRAAGELFF.

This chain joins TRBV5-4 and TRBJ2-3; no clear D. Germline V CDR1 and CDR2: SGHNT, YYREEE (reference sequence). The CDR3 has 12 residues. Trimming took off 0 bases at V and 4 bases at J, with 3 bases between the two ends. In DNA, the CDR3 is TGTGCCAGCAGCTTGGCCTCAGATACGCAGTATTTT. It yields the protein CASSLASDTQYF.

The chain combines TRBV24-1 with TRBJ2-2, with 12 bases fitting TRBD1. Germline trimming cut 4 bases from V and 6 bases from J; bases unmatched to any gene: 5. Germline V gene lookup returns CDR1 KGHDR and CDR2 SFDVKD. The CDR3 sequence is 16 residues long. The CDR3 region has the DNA TGTGCCACCAGTGACCGAGGGACAGGGGGCTCCGGGGAGCTGTTTTTT. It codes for CATSDRGTGGSGELFF.

The CDR3 DNA reads as TGTGCCAGCTGTAACGGGGGGCTCGGGGAGACCCAGTACTTC. This encodes CASCNGGLGETQYF. J is TRBJ2-5 and V is TRBV9; D may be TRBD2 (7 bases). Germline CDR1 SGDLS, CDR2 YYNGEE. CDR3 length equals 14 residues. V was clipped by 7 bases and J by 5 bases, with 18 bases between them.

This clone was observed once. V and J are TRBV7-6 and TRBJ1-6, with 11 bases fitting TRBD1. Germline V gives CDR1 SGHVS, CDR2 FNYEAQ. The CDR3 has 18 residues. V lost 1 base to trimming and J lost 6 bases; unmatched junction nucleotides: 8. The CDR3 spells CASSLGTGGYSSNSPLHF. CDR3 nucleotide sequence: TGTGCCAGCAGCTTAGGGACAGGGGGCTACAGTAGTAATTCACCCCTCCACTTT.

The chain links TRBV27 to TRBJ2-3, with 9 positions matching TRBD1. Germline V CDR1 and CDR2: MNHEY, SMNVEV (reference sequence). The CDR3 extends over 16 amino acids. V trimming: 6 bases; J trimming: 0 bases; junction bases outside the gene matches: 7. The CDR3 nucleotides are TGTGCCAGCAGGCCCGGGACAGGGAGGAGCACAGATACGCAGTATTTT. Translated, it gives CASRPGTGRSTDTQYF.

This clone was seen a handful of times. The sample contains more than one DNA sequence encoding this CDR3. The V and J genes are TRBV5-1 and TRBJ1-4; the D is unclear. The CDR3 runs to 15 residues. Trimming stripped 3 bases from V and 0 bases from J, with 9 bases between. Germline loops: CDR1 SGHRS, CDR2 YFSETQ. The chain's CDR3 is CASSSNSATNEKLFF. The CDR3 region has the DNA TGCGCCAGCAGCTCGAACAGTGCAACTAATGAAAAACTGTTTTTT.

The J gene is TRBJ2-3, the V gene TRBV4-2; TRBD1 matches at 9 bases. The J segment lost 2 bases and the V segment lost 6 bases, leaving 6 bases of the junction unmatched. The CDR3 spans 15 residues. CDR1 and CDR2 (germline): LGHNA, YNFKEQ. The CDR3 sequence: CASSHRDRVTDTQYF. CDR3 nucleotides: TGTGCCAGCAGTCACCGGGACAGGGTCACAGATACGCAGTATTTT.

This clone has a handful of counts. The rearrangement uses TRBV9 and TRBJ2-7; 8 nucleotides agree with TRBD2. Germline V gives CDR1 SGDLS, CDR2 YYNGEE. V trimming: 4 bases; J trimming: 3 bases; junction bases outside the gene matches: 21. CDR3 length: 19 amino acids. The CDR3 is CASSHSSRDPTGGYYEQYF. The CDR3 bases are TGTGCCAGCAGCCACTCGTCGCGGGACCCCACGGGGGGGTACTACGAGCAGTACTTC.

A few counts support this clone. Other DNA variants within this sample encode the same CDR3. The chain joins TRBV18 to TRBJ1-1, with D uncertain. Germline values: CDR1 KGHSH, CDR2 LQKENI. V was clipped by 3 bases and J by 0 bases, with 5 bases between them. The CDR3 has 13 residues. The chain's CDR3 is CASSPAVNTEAFF. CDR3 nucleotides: TGTGCCAGCTCACCGGCGGTGAACACTGAAGCTTTCTTT.

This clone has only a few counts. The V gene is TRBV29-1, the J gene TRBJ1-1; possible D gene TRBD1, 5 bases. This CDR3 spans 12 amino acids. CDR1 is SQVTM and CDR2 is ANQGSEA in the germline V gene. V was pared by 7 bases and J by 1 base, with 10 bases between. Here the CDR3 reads CSGTTANTEAFF. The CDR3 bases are TGCAGCGGGACGACAGCGAACACTGAAGCTTTCTTT.

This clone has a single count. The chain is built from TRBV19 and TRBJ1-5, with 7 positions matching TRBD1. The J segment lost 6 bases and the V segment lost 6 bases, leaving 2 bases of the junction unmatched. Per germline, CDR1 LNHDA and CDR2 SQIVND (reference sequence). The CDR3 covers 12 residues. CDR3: CASRTGIQPQHF. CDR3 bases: TGTGCCAGTAGGACAGGGATTCAGCCCCAGCATTTT.

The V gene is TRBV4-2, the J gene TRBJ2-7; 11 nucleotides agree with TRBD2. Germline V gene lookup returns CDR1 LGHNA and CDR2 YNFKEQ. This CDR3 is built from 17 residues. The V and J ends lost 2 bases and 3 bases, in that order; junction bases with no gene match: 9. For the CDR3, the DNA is TGTGCCAGCAGCCAATCCGGCGGGACTAGCGGAGTCTACGAGCAGTACTTC. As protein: CASSQSGGTSGVYEQYF.

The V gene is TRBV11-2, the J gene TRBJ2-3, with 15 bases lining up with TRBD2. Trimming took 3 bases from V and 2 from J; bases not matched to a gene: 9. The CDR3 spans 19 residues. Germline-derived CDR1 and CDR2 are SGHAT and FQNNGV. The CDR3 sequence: CASSFRTSGRAGSTDTQYF. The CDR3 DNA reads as TGTGCCAGCAGCTTTAGGACTAGCGGGAGGGCCGGGTCCACAGATACGCAGTATTTT.

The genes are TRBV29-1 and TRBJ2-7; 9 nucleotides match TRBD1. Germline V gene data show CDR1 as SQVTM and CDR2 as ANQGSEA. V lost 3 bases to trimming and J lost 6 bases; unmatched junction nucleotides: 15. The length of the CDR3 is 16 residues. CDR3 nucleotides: TGCAGCGTTGATAGAGGGGGTACGGGACAGGGAAGCGAGCAGTACTTC. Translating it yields CSVDRGGTGQGSEQYF.

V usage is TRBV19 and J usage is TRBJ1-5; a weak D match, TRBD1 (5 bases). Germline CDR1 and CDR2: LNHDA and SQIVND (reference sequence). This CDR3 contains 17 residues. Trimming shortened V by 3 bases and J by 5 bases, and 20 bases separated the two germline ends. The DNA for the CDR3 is TGTGCCAGTAGTATTCTTCGGGGCGGAGGAGGGGATCAGCCCCAGCATTTT. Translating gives CASSILRGGGGDQPQHF.

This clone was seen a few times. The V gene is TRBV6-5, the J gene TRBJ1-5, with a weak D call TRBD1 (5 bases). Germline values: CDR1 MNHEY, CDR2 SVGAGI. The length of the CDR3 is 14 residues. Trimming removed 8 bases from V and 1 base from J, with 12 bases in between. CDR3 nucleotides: TGTGCCAGCCGCAGCGGGGCGAGCAATCAGCCCCAGCATTTT. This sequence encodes CASRSGASNQPQHF.

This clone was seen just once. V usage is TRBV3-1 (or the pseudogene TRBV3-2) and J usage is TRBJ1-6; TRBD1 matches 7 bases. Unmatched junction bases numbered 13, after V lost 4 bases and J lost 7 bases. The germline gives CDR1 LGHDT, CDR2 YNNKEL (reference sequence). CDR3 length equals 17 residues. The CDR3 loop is CASSPPGRQGGNSPLHF. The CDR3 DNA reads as TGTGCCAGCAGCCCTCCAGGGCGACAGGGCGGCAATTCACCCCTCCACTTT.

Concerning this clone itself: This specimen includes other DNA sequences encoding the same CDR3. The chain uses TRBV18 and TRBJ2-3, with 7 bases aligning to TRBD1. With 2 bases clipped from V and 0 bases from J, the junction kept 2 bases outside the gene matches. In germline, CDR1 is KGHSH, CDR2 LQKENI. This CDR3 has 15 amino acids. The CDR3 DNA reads TGTGCCAGCTCACCAGGGACAGTTAGCACAGATACGCAGTATTTT. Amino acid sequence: CASSPGTVSTDTQYF.

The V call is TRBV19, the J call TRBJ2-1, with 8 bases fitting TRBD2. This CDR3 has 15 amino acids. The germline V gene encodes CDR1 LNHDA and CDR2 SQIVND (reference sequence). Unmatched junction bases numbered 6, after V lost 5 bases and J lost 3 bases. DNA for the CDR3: TGTGCCAGTAGTGGGGGACTAGATAACTACAATGAGCAGTTCTTC. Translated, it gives CASSGGLDNYNEQFF.

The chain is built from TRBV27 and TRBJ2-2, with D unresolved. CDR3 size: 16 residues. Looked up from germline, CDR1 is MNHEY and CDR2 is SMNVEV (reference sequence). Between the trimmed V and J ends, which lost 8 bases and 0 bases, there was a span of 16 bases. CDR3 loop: CASGPLKAANTGELFF. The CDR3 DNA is TGTGCCAGCGGGCCCCTGAAGGCAGCGAACACCGGGGAGCTGTTTTTT.